This is a list of T cell receptor beta chains from one sample in a study of neurological immune-mediated disorders. MiXCR, applied by TCRdb to the 5' RACE reads, yields one record per CDR3 protein. This table has about 78,000 distinct CDR3 sequences, about 5.5% appearing once. The specimen was PBMCs. The source is a young woman with multiple sclerosis. Each CDR3 is given with its conserved first and last residue. The D gene is left open where the match is weak. Some rows mark clone size as missing; the rest say once, few, many or name a class of expanded clone.

clone_size: many; d_call: TRBD1; v_call: TRBV29-1; j_call: TRBJ1-2; cdr3_nt: TGCAGCGTTGTGGACAGGGCCTATGGCTACACCTTC; cdr3_aa: CSVVDRAYGYTF
clone_size: .; d_call: .; v_call: TRBV5-5; j_call: TRBJ1-5; cdr3_nt: TGTGCCAGCAGCCCGAGTGGAGGGGCCGGGAATAAGACCCAGAATTTT; cdr3_aa: CASSPSGGAGNKTQNF
clone_size: many; d_call: .; v_call: TRBV7-6; j_call: TRBJ2-5; cdr3_nt: TGTGCCAGCAGCTTATCCGGGTGGGAGACCCAGTACTTC; cdr3_aa: CASSLSGWETQYF
clone_size: few; d_call: TRBD1; v_call: TRBV20-1; j_call: TRBJ2-2; cdr3_nt: TGCAGTGCCATAGACAGGGTGTTGAACACCGGGGAGCTGTTTTTT; cdr3_aa: CSAIDRVLNTGELFF
clone_size: many; d_call: .; v_call: TRBV20-1; j_call: TRBJ1-6; cdr3_nt: TGCAGTGCTAGAGCCGGGGAGGGAGGGACCCTCCACTTT; cdr3_aa: CSARAGEGGTLHF
clone_size: many; d_call: .; v_call: TRBV7-8; j_call: TRBJ2-1; cdr3_nt: TGTGCCAGCAGCTATACGCCTTACAATGAGCAGTTCTTC; cdr3_aa: CASSYTPYNEQFF
clone_size: many; d_call: TRBD1; v_call: TRBV20-1; j_call: TRBJ2-7; cdr3_nt: TGCAGTGCTAGATCGGTGAAGACAGGGGACCCCTACGAGCAGTACTTC; cdr3_aa: CSARSVKTGDPYEQYF
clone_size: few; d_call: TRBD1; v_call: TRBV9; j_call: TRBJ1-2; cdr3_nt: TGTGCCAGCAGCCCGGGACAGGCAAATTACTATGGCTACACCTTC; cdr3_aa: CASSPGQANYYGYTF
clone_size: many; d_call: .; v_call: TRBV20-1; j_call: TRBJ2-7; cdr3_nt: TGCAGTGCTAGTCTGGGAGACGAGCAGTACTTC; cdr3_aa: CSASLGDEQYF
clone_size: many; d_call: .; v_call: TRBV5-1; j_call: TRBJ1-1; cdr3_nt: TGCGCCAGCAGCGCCTGGGACCCCCAGAGCACTGAAGCTTTCTTT; cdr3_aa: CASSAWDPQSTEAFF